This TCR beta chain was recovered during a study of T cells in Graves' hyperthyroidism and ophthalmopathy. The CDR3 runs to 14 residues. V dropped 7 bases and J dropped 14; count of bases not matched to a gene: 11. Looked up from germline, CDR1 is MNHEY and CDR2 is SVGEGT. Amplified TCR beta CDR3 regions came from RNA transcripts. The TCR CDR3 was amplified in a first-round RT-PCR using the HTBI primer set. Using its own MiXCR run on the multiplex PCR reads, TCRdb lists one record per CDR3 protein. The sample lists 620,000 or so distinct CDR3 sequences, about 14% occurring once. Sequenced input: blood. This TCR came from a woman in her fifties or sixties with Graves' ophthalmopathy. The rearrangement links TRBV6-2 or TRBV6-3 to TRBJ2-1; TRBD2 aligns across 13 bases. The CDR3 DNA follows: TGTGCCAGCAACCCCGGACTAGCGGGAGTTGGGGAGTTCTTC. Translating gives CASNPGLAGVGEFF.